This T cell receptor (beta chain) is drawn from a study of quantifying T cell responses using KT2 cells. About the study: cDNA was made from DNase-treated RNA using alpha and beta constant primers.

The cDNA 3' end received a ligated oligonucleotide with a UMI. An equimolar mix of RC1.1 and RC1.2 primed the beta chain across TRBC1 and TRBC2. Starting with the second PCR, alpha and beta TCR chains went through separate processing. MiXCR was run by TCRdb on the UMI-ligation and nested PCR reads, yielding one entry per CDR3 protein. The sample records about 50,000 distinct CDR3 sequences, around 10% being singletons. Study observations and caveats: KT2 sequence counts showed saturation when very many KT2 cells were spiked in. Counts of KT2 alpha and beta sequences rose linearly with the number of KT2 cells added.

The CDR3 length is 15 residues. The ends were cut back, 3 bases at V and 3 bases at J, with 9 bases in the middle. CDR1 and CDR2 (germline): LGHNA, YSLEER. This clonotype rates as large (0.1 to 1%). No antigen is known for it. Unfractionated PBMC were spiked with known numbers of KT2 clone cells. The receptor was isolated from a human donor. The V gene is TRBV4-3, the J gene TRBJ1-6, with D perhaps TRBD1 (5 bases). Sequenced input: PBMCs spiked with cells of the T cell clone KT2. CDR3 DNA: TGCGCCAGCAGCCAGGAGGGGATCTATAATTCACCCCTCCACTTT. Its protein product is CASSQEGIYNSPLHF.